This T cell receptor (beta chain) was captured in a study of T-cell memory formation after mild COVID-19. This clonotype was found a few times. TCRdb independently ran MiXCR on the 5' RACE reads; one entry per CDR3 protein. The data contain around 390,000 distinct CDR3 sequences, around a sixth of them singletons. The sequence derives from a young man who had mild COVID-19 (a few samples of this study predate the infection). Cell type and time point are not known. The sample taken for sequencing was PBMCs or a T cell subset sorted from them (not recorded which).

DNA for the CDR3: TGTGCCAGCAGTTTATCCCCCGAATCCTACGAGCAGTACGTC. Translation gives CASSLSPESYEQYV. The chain has TRBV28 and TRBJ2-7; no clear D. The CDR3 loop spans 14 amino acids. Germline CDR1 MDHEN, CDR2 SYDVKM. V lost 1 base, J lost 1 base, and 8 bases lay in between.